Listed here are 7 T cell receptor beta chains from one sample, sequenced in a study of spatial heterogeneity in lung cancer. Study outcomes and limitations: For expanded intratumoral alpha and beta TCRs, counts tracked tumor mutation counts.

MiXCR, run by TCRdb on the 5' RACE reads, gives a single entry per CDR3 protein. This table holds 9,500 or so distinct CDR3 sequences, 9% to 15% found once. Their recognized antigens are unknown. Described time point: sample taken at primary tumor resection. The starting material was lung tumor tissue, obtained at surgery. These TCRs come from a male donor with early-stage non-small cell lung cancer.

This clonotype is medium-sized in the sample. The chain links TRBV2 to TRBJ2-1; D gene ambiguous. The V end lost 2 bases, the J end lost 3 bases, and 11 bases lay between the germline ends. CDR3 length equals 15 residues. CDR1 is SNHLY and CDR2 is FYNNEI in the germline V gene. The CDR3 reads CASSEYAFLYNEQFF. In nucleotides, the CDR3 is TGTGCCAGCAGTGAATACGCGTTCCTCTACAATGAGCAGTTCTTC.

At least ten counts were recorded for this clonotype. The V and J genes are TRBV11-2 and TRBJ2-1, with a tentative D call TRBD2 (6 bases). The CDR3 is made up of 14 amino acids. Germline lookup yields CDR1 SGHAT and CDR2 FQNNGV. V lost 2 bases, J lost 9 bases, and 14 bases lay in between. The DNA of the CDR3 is TGTGCCAGCAGCTTATCCGTTAGCGGACTTGAGCAGTTCTTC. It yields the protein CASSLSVSGLEQFF. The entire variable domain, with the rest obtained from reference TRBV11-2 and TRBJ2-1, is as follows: EAGVAQSPRYKIIEKRQSVAFWCNPISGHATLYWYQQILGQGPKLLIQFQNNGVVDDSQLPKDRFSAERLKGVDSTLKIQPAKLEDSAVYLCASSLSVSGLEQFFGPGTRLTVL.

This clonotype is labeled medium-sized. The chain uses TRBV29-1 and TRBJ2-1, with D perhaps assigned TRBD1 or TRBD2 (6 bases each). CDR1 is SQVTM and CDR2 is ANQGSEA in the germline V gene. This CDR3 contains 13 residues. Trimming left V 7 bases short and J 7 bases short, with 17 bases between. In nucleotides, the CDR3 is TGCAGCGACCCTACGGGGGCGCGTAATGAGCAGTTCTTC. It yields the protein CSDPTGARNEQFF.

CDR3 DNA: TGTGCCAGCAGCTCCCTTCTAGGCGAGCAGTACTTC. Translating gives CASSSLLGEQYF. The J gene is TRBJ2-7, the V gene TRBV11-3; D is unresolved. This CDR3 has 12 residues. Trimming removed 4 bases at V and 6 bases at J, with 10 bases between. Germline-derived CDR1 and CDR2 are SGHNT and YENEEA.

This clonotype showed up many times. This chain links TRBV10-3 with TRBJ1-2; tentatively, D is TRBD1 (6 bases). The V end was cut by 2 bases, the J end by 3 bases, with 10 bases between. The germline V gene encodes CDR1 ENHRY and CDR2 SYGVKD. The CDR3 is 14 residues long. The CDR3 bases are TGTGCCATCAGTGAGAGGGGGGTTGACTATGGCTACACCTTC. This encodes CAISERGVDYGYTF.

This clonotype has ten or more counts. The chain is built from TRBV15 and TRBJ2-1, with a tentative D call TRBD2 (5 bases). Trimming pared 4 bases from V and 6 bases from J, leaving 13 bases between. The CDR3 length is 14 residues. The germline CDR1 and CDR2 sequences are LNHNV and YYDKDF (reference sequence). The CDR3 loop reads CATSKPAAGNEQFF. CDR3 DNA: TGTGCCACCAGCAAGCCAGCGGCAGGCAATGAGCAGTTCTTC.

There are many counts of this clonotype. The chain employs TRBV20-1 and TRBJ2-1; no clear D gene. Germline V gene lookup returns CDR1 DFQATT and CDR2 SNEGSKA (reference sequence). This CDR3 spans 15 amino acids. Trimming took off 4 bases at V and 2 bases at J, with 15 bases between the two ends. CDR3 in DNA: TGCAGTGCTAAAACCTCAGGATATCCCTACAATGAGCAGTTCTTC. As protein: CSAKTSGYPYNEQFF.